The rows below give T cell receptor beta chains drawn from one sample of a study of T-cell memory formation after mild COVID-19. MiXCR was run by TCRdb on the 5' RACE reads, yielding one entry per CDR3 protein. Among about 390,000 distinct CDR3 sequences listed, 15% to 20% were seen once. Material: PBMCs or a T cell subset sorted from them (not recorded which). These TCRs come from a man aged 18 to 29 who had mild COVID-19 (a few samples of this study predate the infection). Cell type and time point are not known. Both conserved end residues are part of each CDR3. A D gene is named only where the DNA matches it firmly. Clone size appears in some rows only: once, few, many, or a class for an expanded clone.

abundance,d_gene,j_gene,v_gene,CDR3aa,CDR3nt
few,NA,TRBJ1-5,TRBV6-5,CASSYAGAGSNQPQHF,TGTGCCAGCAGTTACGCAGGGGCGGGAAGCAATCAGCCCCAGCATTTT
NA,NA,TRBJ2-5,TRBV4-1,CASSQEVGLRTQYF,TGCGCCAGCAGCCAAGAGGTGGGGCTGAGGACCCAGTACTTC
NA,NA,TRBJ1-1,TRBV3-1,CASSQRGLFNTEAFF,TGTGCCAGCAGCCAAAGAGGACTATTTAACACTGAAGCTTTCTTT
NA,NA,TRBJ1-6,TRBV6-5,CASRTGPKNSPLHF,TGTGCCAGCAGAACGGGACCGAAGAATTCACCCCTCCACTTT
few,NA,TRBJ1-1,TRBV5-1,CASRDAAGYTEAFF,TGCGCCAGCAGAGACGCGGCAGGGTACACTGAAGCTTTCTTT
NA,TRBD1,TRBJ2-1,TRBV5-1,CASSWGQGDRFF,TGCGCCAGCAGCTGGGGACAGGGGGATCGGTTCTTC
NA,NA,TRBJ2-2,TRBV11-2,CASSAWRSGELFF,TGTGCCAGCAGCGCTTGGAGAAGCGGGGAGCTGTTTTTT
few,TRBD1,TRBJ1-2,TRBV29-1,CSLTTGEGYGYTF,TGCAGCTTGACGACAGGGGAAGGCTATGGCTACACCTTC
few,NA,TRBJ1-1,TRBV9,CASSVDGRSTEAFF,TGTGCCAGCAGCGTAGACGGGCGGAGTACTGAAGCTTTCTTT
NA,NA,TRBJ2-1,TRBV7-2,CASSLGVGYEQFF,TGTGCCAGCAGCTTAGGTGTAGGGTATGAGCAGTTCTTC
many,TRBD1,TRBJ2-7,TRBV29-1,CSVGPGQGGYEQYF,TGCAGCGTTGGACCGGGACAGGGGGGCTACGAGCAGTACTTC